The entry below gives a single T cell receptor beta chain sequence along with its context. Its antigen is currently unknown. The data stem from a study of cytomegalovirus exposure and HLA in healthy donors. Per the germline V gene, CDR1 is MGHRA and CDR2 is YSYEKL. J gave up 3 bases and V 4 bases, and 3 bases lay outside the gene matches. The CDR3 covers 13 residues. PCR used 60 Vbeta primers and 13 Jbeta primers. Some clones are missing from TCRdb's copy, which holds only in-frame ones; the method was immunoSEQ multiplex PCR. Here the sample spans approximately 170,000 clones, roughly 84% being singletons. Study conclusions and caveats: In vitro confirmation showed a few CMV-associated chains to be CMV antigen specific.

The source of this sequence is a male donor in good health and CMV-seronegative. The rearrangement links TRBV4-1 to TRBJ2-7, with TRBD1 matching 7 bases. Sequenced: PBMCs. The CDR3 sequence is CASSRTGVYEQYF. CDR3 coding DNA: TGCGCCAGCAGCCGCACAGGGGTCTACGAGCAGTACTTC.